The T cell receptor beta chain under discussion was sequenced for a study of cytomegalovirus exposure and HLA in healthy donors (dated by TCRdb to between 2016 and 2019). About the study as a whole: An earlier analysis of more than 550 of the donors reported approximately 260 Gb of sequence data and 117 million unique TCR beta sequences obtained from about 200 million T cells. An early release that covered some 630 HLA-typed donors contained 250 to 350 gigabases of sequencing data and around 85 million unique TCR sequences. Of the 300 to 500 genotyped donors, over 80% were placed in the genetic ancestry cluster associated with self-reported Caucasian donors. The aim of the study was to test whether cataloging public T cell receptors could identify signatures of past pathogen exposure. The study used immunosequencing to profile the T cell repertoires of hundreds of subjects and linked those repertoires to cytomegalovirus serostatus. A separate validation cohort of 100 to 150 different subjects was used in addition to the approximately 700-subject first cohort. To predict cytomegalovirus infection status, the study brought together high-throughput TCR immunosequencing, statistical association of individual TCRs with disease status, and machine learning. To study patterns of TCR occurrence, a later analysis re-analyzed previously published TCR beta repertoires from 650 to 750 donors and added high-resolution HLA genotyping. The later analysis used no new phenotypic data to find candidate immune exposures, relying instead on TCR beta sequences and their occurrence across donors. To decide whether each TCR beta V gene segment behaved as functional or pseudogenic, an earlier analysis of fewer than 750 of the donors relied on high-throughput TCR beta sequencing. Donor age, sex, ethnicity and CMV serostatus were compiled alongside the repertoire data. In a later genetic analysis, genome-wide SNP genotypes for about 55% of the roughly 670 donors were used, and that subset was treated as a discovery cohort. Every repertoire in the discovery cohort had been generated on one and the same sequencing platform. Class I and class II HLA loci were covered by the typing at four-digit resolution. The number of donors typed differed by locus, with roughly 620-630 for A, B, C, DRB1 and DQB1, around 500 for DQA1, about 610 for DPA1, and some 470 for DPB1. Four to six DR-DQ haplotypes were handled as single units for association and clustering, since linkage in the cohort was strong. On average, over 200,000 unique TCR beta nucleotide sequences were sequenced per donor among about 400 genotyped donors of the cohort, with around 19% of those sequences being non-productive.

The cohort was made up of 666 healthy bone marrow donors. All cohort members were sampled while nominally healthy, although unrecorded immune exposures were likely present. The donor tested CMV seronegative, placing the donor among the 350 to 400 seronegative members of the cohort. Each donor provided a peripheral blood sample, and peripheral blood mononuclear cells were used for TCR beta sequencing. Genomic DNA extraction from the blood cell samples was performed with the Qiagen DNeasy Blood Extraction Kit. The CDR3 sequence holds 15 residues, the cysteine and phenylalanine included. The kept DNA is CDR3 alone, 45 bases in frame from the first base. The germline V gene gives CDR1 as SGHDN and CDR2 as FVKESK. Trimming takes 2 bases from V and 12 bases from J, and the germline ends sit 19 bases apart. Study-level results and caveats: A later analysis reported that several top co-occurrence clusters appeared linked to parvovirus B19, influenza, CMV and Epstein-Barr virus. Across donors, most TCR sequences were observed very rarely, whereas some public TCRs were present in many individuals. Presence/absence analyses assumed roughly uniform sequencing depth across donors, an assumption that may not hold. According to the authors, the approach could potentially be generalized to other disease states and immunological phenotypes. Because some donors lacked HLA typing at each locus, the association tests relied only on the typed subset. In a later analysis, HLA-associated TCR beta chains showed more clonal expansion and lower generation probabilities than non-associated chains that were equally common. Immune exposure information for the cohort was limited to CMV serostatus. Correlated functional status among segregating V segments might reflect linkage disequilibrium, but an unknown experimental factor could not be ruled out. In a later analysis, most CMV-associated TCR beta chains were found to appear HLA-restricted, with HLA associations seemingly driven largely by CMV exposure. The classifier was reported to diagnose cytomegalovirus status with high specificity and sensitivity in both the original cohort and the validation cohort. When HLA alleles, especially DR and DQ, strongly co-occurred, TCR associations were difficult to assign to individual alleles. In this cohort, only TCR beta chains were sequenced, and detectable features were limited by the absence of alpha or paired-chain data. In an earlier analysis of some 640 of the donors, most TCR beta V segments were observed in productive rearrangements about 87% or about 30% of the time, broadly matching IMGT annotations. In vitro tests confirmed that three of the cytomegalovirus-associated TCR beta chains recognize cytomegalovirus antigens. In a later analysis, around 15,000 TCR beta sequences were associated with specific HLA alleles at a false discovery rate of 0.05. In the study, some 160 TCR beta chains were listed as associated with cytomegalovirus. Because counts were too low, about 18 rarely observed V segments, including chromosome 9 orphons, were left out of the earlier analysis of approximately 580 of the donors. Some IMGT-functional V segments, including TRBV6-2 and TRBV6-3, could not be told apart with the 87-base-pair reads, so those segments were excluded. According to a later analysis, TCR association rates differed among HLA loci, with DRB1 alleles showing the most associated TCRs and HLA-C alleles showing the fewest. A later genetic analysis reported fewer N-insertions in productive TCRs among donors in an Asian-associated ancestry cluster than the roughly 700-donor mean. In a later genetic analysis, a missense DCLRE1C variant was associated with V-gene and J-gene trimming of TCR beta chains, and the association was replicated in an independent cohort. A further reported finding was that TCR beta sequences accurately predicted the HLA-A and HLA-B alleles for most subjects in the first cohort. A cluster of highly shared sequence variants was judged likely to be a technical artifact of the sequencing pipeline.

Library creation used the immunoSEQ multiplex PCR assay. A mixture of 60 forward primers for TCR Vbeta segments and 13 reverse primers for TCR Jbeta segments was used in the multiplex PCR. The CDR3 region of rearranged TCR beta genes was amplified from genomic DNA with a multiplex PCR assay. On the Illumina HiSeq System, the amplified TCR beta libraries were sequenced as 87-base-pair reads. The original pipeline was this. A later analysis tallied around 80 million unique TCR beta chains across the approximately 670 repertoires, and about 10 million of those chains were shared by two or more donors. A nearest-neighbor algorithm error-corrected the raw reads and collapsed the reads into unique sequences, merging closely related sequences to remove PCR and sequencing errors. CDR3 sequences were aligned to IMGT reference sequences to assign V, D and J gene segments. Each retained sequence needed at least a six-nucleotide match to both a V gene segment and a J gene segment. A rearrangement was called productive if the CDR3 had no stop codons and remained in frame with V and J, and every other rearrangement was called non-productive. CDR3 was defined by IMGT convention, running from the second conserved V-encoded cysteine to the conserved J-encoded phenylalanine. The earlier analysis of about 590 of the donors excluded sequences that lacked an unambiguous match to a single V gene segment. An earlier analysis of 500 to 600 of the donors classified V segments as functional when productive rearrangements were above 56.7% and as segregating when the standard deviation between donors was above 5%. A statistical classification framework was developed to diagnose cytomegalovirus status using the catalog of TCR beta chain sequences. A later analysis assigned V and J genes by comparing TCR nucleotide sequences with IMGT/GENE-DB human TR gene sequences. Using the TCRdist pipeline, a later analysis assigned CDR3 sequences along with most-parsimonious VDJ recombination scenarios. A later analysis defined each TCR beta chain by its CDR3 amino acid sequence plus V-gene family, and excluded reads lacking a unique V-gene family. As a way to deal with suspected cross-contamination and a sequencing artifact, a later analysis dropped roughly 620 nucleotide sequences that were highly shared and had low generation probability. In a later analysis, a clonal expansion index was calculated for each public chain from normalized within-repertoire ranks of inferred template counts. In a later analysis, generation probabilities were computed with a VDJ recombination model fitted to out-of-frame rearrangements, and the resulting probabilities were checked against IGoR. In a later analysis, hypergeometric tests were used to score TCR-TCR, TCR-HLA and TCR-CMV co-occurrence, with a repertoire-size bias correction applied to TCR pairs. False discovery rates were estimated in a later analysis by permuting HLA or CMV assignments 20 times. In a later analysis, co-occurring TCRs were grouped using DBSCAN, with TCRdist sequence similarity added in when clustering inside HLA-allele-positive subsets. Co-occurrence clustering excluded repertoires with fewer than 30,000 or more than 120,000 public chains, plus five with anomalous nucleotide sharing. TCRdb holds this immuneACCESS table with in-frame rearrangements only. Some clones are missing; in checked studies, unresolved V genes explain under half, and the rest has no known cause. V and J calls and clone size come straight from that table; D and trimming were deduced from the DNA. The sample records roughly 170,000 clones, around 72% of which are singletons. The ten largest make up about 2.3% of the sample.

Regarding this clone: Its antigen has not been determined. No base quality information exists; no much larger clone differs at one position.

This receptor was obtained from a female donor in good health and CMV-seronegative. The chain is assembled from TRBV14 and TRBJ1-4; TRBD1 is perhaps the D gene, given 5 matching bases. The sequencing input was PBMCs. The bases are TGTGCCAGCAGCCAATCGGGGGGATGGGGAAGAGAACTGTTTTTT. Its translation reads: CASSQSGGWGRELFF.